This T cell receptor (beta chain) was sequenced during a study of shared clonotypes between healthy human individuals. As handled by the study authors: As immunoSEQ supplied junction-only sequences (without quality scores), filtering differed. The assay was immunoSEQ multiplex PCR, and TCRdb's table has in-frame clones only and misses some. V, J and clone size derive from that table, while D and trimming were established from the DNA sequence. Of over a million clones listed, approximately 78% are singletons. Healthy adults negative for HIV, lacking recent acute infections or vaccinations, served as donors. Splitting of CD4+ cells produced CD45RA+ naive and CD45RA-negative memory subsets. Points from the study as a whole: With a handful of donors compared, around 5.4% of naive CD4 clonotypes were shared.

About this clone: Its antigen is not identified.

There are 14 residues in the CDR3. Germline V gene sequence: CDR1 SGDLS, CDR2 YYNGEE. V shed 3 bases and J shed 4 bases, with 11 bases lying between them. The TCR comes from a man younger than 30 in good health. Some clones in this sample may be carry-over from other donors' samples. V usage is TRBV9 and J usage is TRBJ2-1; a weak D match, TRBD1 (5 bases). Sample: memory CD4+ T cells from PBMCs. Subset specified: CD45RA-negative fraction. Here the CDR3 DNA reads TGTGCCAGCAGCGAGGGGAATATTTACAATGAGCAGTTCTTC. It translates to CASSEGNIYNEQFF.